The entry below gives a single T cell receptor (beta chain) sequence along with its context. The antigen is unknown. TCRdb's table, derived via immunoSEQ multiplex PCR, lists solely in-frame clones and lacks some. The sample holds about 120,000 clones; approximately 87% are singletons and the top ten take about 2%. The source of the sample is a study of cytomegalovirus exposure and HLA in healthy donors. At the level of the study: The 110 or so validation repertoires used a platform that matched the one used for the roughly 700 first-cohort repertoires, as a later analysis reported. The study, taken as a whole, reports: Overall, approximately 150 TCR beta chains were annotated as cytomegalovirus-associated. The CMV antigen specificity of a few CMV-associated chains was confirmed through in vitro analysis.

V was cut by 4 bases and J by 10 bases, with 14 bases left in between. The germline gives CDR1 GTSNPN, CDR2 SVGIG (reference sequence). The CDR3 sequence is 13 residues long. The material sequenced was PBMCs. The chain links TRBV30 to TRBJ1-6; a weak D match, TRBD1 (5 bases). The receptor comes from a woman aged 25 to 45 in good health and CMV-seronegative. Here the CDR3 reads CAWTAQVGSPLHF. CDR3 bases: TGTGCCTGGACGGCACAGGTGGGGTCACCCCTCCACTTT. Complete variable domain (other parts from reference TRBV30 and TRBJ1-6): SQTIHQWPATLVQPVGSPLSLECTVEGTSNPNLYWYRQAAGRGLQLLFYSVGIGQISSEVPQNLSASRPQDRQFILSSKKLLLSDSGFYLCAWTAQVGSPLHFGNGTRLTVT.